A single sample gave rise to the 28 T cell receptor beta chains below, sequenced in a study of PD-L1 blockade in urothelial cancer. Using immunoSEQ multiplex PCR, the repertoire was profiled, and TCRdb retains in-frame clones only, with some absent. Of about 45,000 clones listed, more than 70% were seen once; the top ten hold around 3.9%. The material was PBMCs, obtained around atezolizumab (anti-PD-L1) treatment. The receptors stem from a man at least 80 years old with urothelial cancer.

V gene TRBV7-8 combines with J gene TRBJ2-7, with 14 bases fitting TRBD2. The CDR3 has 16 residues. Germline lookup yields CDR1 SGHVS and CDR2 FQNEAQ. The V and J ends lost 3 bases and 6 bases, in that order; junction bases with no gene match: 7. This CDR3 is CASSLRGLAGAREQYF. DNA for the CDR3: TGTGCCAGCAGCTTGAGGGGACTAGCGGGAGCTCGCGAGCAGTACTTC.

The rearrangement uses TRBV9 and TRBJ2-7, with 8 bases lining up with TRBD2. The length of the CDR3 is 16 residues. The J segment lost 3 bases and the V segment lost 0 bases, leaving 8 bases of the junction unmatched. Germline values: CDR1 SGDLS, CDR2 YYNGEE. The CDR3 loop reads CASSVGPGLDRYEQYF. For the CDR3, the DNA is TGTGCCAGCAGCGTAGGACCGGGACTAGATCGCTACGAGCAGTACTTC.

The chain employs TRBV21-1 and TRBJ1-1; the D call TRBD1 from the table was never checked on the DNA. TRBV21-1 is termed a pseudogene. The length of the CDR3 is 14 residues. CDR3 DNA: TGTGCCAGCCCCACAGGGGCAAGGGGCACTGAAGCTTTCTTT. Translation gives CASPTGARGTEAFF.

This clone was picked up one time. The chain combines TRBV2 with TRBJ2-3, with D perhaps matching TRBD2 (6 bases). This CDR3 comprises 14 residues. Germline loops: CDR1 SNHLY, CDR2 FYNNEI. Trimming pared 7 bases from V and 6 bases from J, leaving 17 bases between. The CDR3 protein is CASIAEAPRDTQYF. The CDR3 nucleotides are TGTGCCAGCATAGCGGAAGCACCCAGGGATACGCAGTATTTT.

J is TRBJ2-1 and V is TRBV7-2; TRBD1 is a possible D gene (6 bases). Germline V gene sequence: CDR1 SGHTA, CDR2 FQGNSA. The CDR3 contains 13 residues. The V end was cut by 5 bases, the J end by 4 bases, with 9 bases between. The chain's CDR3 is CASSLGQYNEQFF. Written as DNA, the CDR3 is TGTGCCAGCAGCCTAGGACAGTACAATGAGCAGTTCTTC. The variable domain in full, completed from reference TRBV7-2 and TRBJ2-1, reads GAGVSQSPSNKVTEKGKDVELRCDPISGHTALYWYRQSLGQGLEFLIYFQGNSAPDKSGLPSDRFSAERTGGSVSTLTIQRTQQEDSAVYLCASSLGQYNEQFFGPGTRLTVL.

The CDR3 spells CASSLIPGSNTGELFF. Here the CDR3 DNA reads TGTGCCAGCAGTTTAATACCAGGGTCCAACACCGGGGAGCTGTTTTTT. The genes are TRBV27 and TRBJ2-2, with a tentative D call TRBD1 (5 bases). CDR3 length: 16 residues. V was cut by 2 bases and J by 2 bases, with 12 bases left in between. Germline lookup yields CDR1 MNHEY and CDR2 SMNVEV (reference sequence).

The CDR3 here is CASSLYIGGNQPQHF. The CDR3 DNA is TGTGCCAGCAGCTTGTATATTGGGGGGAATCAGCCCCAGCATTTT. The chain uses TRBV7-2 and TRBJ1-5; perhaps TRBD1 as D (5 bases). The CDR3 totals 15 residues. Germline-derived CDR1 and CDR2 are SGHTA and FQGNSA. V dropped 3 bases and J dropped 4 bases, with 13 bases sitting between them.

The genes are TRBV5-1 and TRBJ1-3, with D uncertain. The CDR3 contains 14 residues. CDR1 SGHRS and CDR2 YFSETQ come from the germline V gene. V lost 5 bases and J lost 0, with 9 bases in between. This CDR3 reads CASSAGSSGNTIYF. In nucleotides, the CDR3 is TGCGCCAGCAGTGCCGGGAGCTCTGGAAACACCATATATTTT.

V is TRBV6-5 and J is TRBJ2-3; 14 nucleotides agree with TRBD2. Trimming took 6 bases from V and 6 from J; bases not matched to a gene: 5. The length of the CDR3 is 15 residues. Germline CDR1 MNHEY, CDR2 SVGAGI. The CDR3 DNA reads as TGTGCCAGCAGGCGGACTAGCGGGAGGCCGGATACGCAGTATTTT. It yields the protein CASRRTSGRPDTQYF.

This sequence joins TRBV6-5 and TRBJ2-5, with unresolved D. The CDR3 runs 11 residues. Germline CDR1 and CDR2: MNHEY and SVGAGI. Trimming stripped 4 bases from V and 3 bases from J, with 3 bases between. As DNA, the CDR3 is TGTGCCAGCAGTTCCAAAGAGACCCAGTACTTC. Amino acid sequence: CASSSKETQYF.

V and J are TRBV30 and TRBJ2-7, with 10 bases identical to TRBD2. The CDR3 runs 15 residues. Germline V gene data show CDR1 as GTSNPN and CDR2 as SVGIG (reference sequence). V dropped 0 bases and J dropped 1; count of bases not matched to a gene: 3. CDR3 DNA sequence: TGTGCCTGGAGTGTACGGACTAGCGGATCCTACGAGCAGTACTTC. Translated, it gives CAWSVRTSGSYEQYF.

The chain links TRBV2 to TRBJ1-5, with 10 bases fitting TRBD1. J was trimmed by 3 bases and V by 5 bases; bases with no gene match: 7. CDR1 is SNHLY, CDR2 FYNNEI, per germline. This CDR3 comprises 16 residues. This CDR3 reads CASSLPGQGSNQPQHF. The CDR3 bases are TGTGCCAGCAGTCTACCGGGACAGGGGTCCAATCAGCCCCAGCATTTT.

This chain connects TRBV5-4 to TRBJ1-3; tentatively, D is TRBD1 (6 bases). The germline V and J ends were trimmed by 0 bases and 3 bases, with 13 bases remaining between them. The CDR3 has 16 residues. CDR1 is SGHNT and CDR2 is YYREEE in the germline V gene (reference sequence). In nucleotides, the CDR3 is TGTGCCAGCAGCTTGGAGAGGGGGACGATTGGAAACACCATATATTTT. Amino acid sequence: CASSLERGTIGNTIYF. Full variable domain (rest looked up from reference TRBV5-4 and TRBJ1-3): ETGVTQSPTHLIKTRGQQVTLRCSSQSGHNTVSWYQQALGQGPQFIFQYYREEENGRGNFPPRFSGLQFPNYSSELNVNALELDDSALYLCASSLERGTIGNTIYFGEGSWLTVV.

In this sample, this clone turned up a few times. The V and J genes are TRBV18 and TRBJ2-2; 9 positions match TRBD1. CDR3 length equals 16 residues. V dropped 0 bases and J dropped 2; count of bases not matched to a gene: 1. Germline V gene lookup returns CDR1 KGHSH and CDR2 LQKENI. The CDR3 loop reads CASSPPTGGNTGELFF. In DNA form, the CDR3 reads TGTGCCAGCTCACCACCGACAGGGGGAAACACCGGGGAGCTGTTTTTT.

The sample holds a few counts of this clone. V gene TRBV6-5 combines with J gene TRBJ2-7, with a weak D call TRBD2 (6 bases). This CDR3 is built from 13 residues. Germline V lookup: CDR1 MNHEY, CDR2 SVGAGI. With 8 bases removed from V and 4 bases from J, the gap between germline ends came to 15 bases. The CDR3 here is CASSQPSGYEQYF. The CDR3 nucleotides read TGTGCCAGCTCTCAACCGAGCGGGTACGAGCAGTACTTC.

The V call is TRBV4-1, the J call TRBJ2-5, with TRBD2 identical over 7 bases. Trimming took 4 bases from V and 7 from J; bases not matched to a gene: 9. Germline loops: CDR1 MGHRA, CDR2 YSYEKL. The CDR3 totals 14 residues. CDR3 nucleotide sequence: TGCGCCAGCAGCCTGAGAGGGGAGGGAGGGACCCAGTACTTC. Protein sequence: CASSLRGEGGTQYF.

The chain uses TRBV5-6 and TRBJ2-1; 14 bases fit TRBD2. CDR3 length equals 16 residues. V was pared by 5 bases and J by 7 bases, with 8 bases of the junction left unmatched. Germline CDR1 SGHDT, CDR2 YYEEEE. The CDR3 reads CASSSTSGREGNEQFF. In DNA form, the CDR3 reads TGTGCCAGCAGTTCGACTAGCGGGAGGGAGGGAAATGAGCAGTTCTTC.

The chain couples TRBV10-1 to TRBJ2-7, with a possible D match to TRBD2 (5 bases). The CDR3 has 15 residues. Trimming shortened V by 8 bases and J by 3 bases, and 20 bases separated the two germline ends. Germline CDR1 and CDR2: WNHNN and SYGVQD (reference sequence). CDR3 protein: CASAPGNSDHYEQYF. For the CDR3, the DNA is TGCGCCAGCGCCCCGGGGAATAGCGACCACTACGAGCAGTACTTC.

This chain connects TRBV4-2 to TRBJ2-2; no reliable D call. The germline V gene encodes CDR1 LGHNA and CDR2 YNFKEQ. The CDR3 has 15 amino acids. The V and J ends lost 0 bases and 4 bases respectively, with 9 bases between them. As DNA, the CDR3 is TGTGCCAGCAGCCAAGAGGTAGCTGGCACCGGGGAGCTGTTTTTT. Translated, it gives CASSQEVAGTGELFF.

This chain uses TRBV19 with TRBJ2-3, with 8 bases aligning to TRBD2. CDR3 length: 14 residues. Germline CDR1 LNHDA, CDR2 SQIVND (reference sequence). V shed 6 bases and J 3 bases; nucleotides not matched to a gene: 5. The CDR3 DNA reads as TGTGCCAGTAGCCCGGGACTAGTAACAGATACGCAGTATTTT. The encoded protein is CASSPGLVTDTQYF.

The rearrangement links TRBV6-1 to TRBJ1-1; a weak D match, TRBD1 (6 bases). V gave up 0 bases and J gave up 2 bases, with 10 bases separating them. This CDR3 has 15 residues. Per the germline V gene, CDR1 is MNHNS and CDR2 is SASEGT. The CDR3 DNA reads as TGTGCCAGCAGTGAAGCTGGCGGGGGCAACACTGAAGCTTTCTTT. This sequence encodes CASSEAGGGNTEAFF.

The chain recombines TRBV18 with TRBJ1-5; 9 nucleotides line up with TRBD1. Germline V gene lookup returns CDR1 KGHSH and CDR2 LQKENI. With 5 bases clipped from V and 2 bases from J, the junction kept 1 base outside the gene matches. The CDR3 spans 14 residues. CDR3 protein: CASSRDRGNQPQHF. CDR3 in DNA: TGTGCCAGCTCAAGGGACAGGGGCAATCAGCCCCAGCATTTT.

This clone showed up just a few times. The chain employs TRBV6-4 and TRBJ2-3, with 10 bases identical to TRBD2. J lost 2 bases, V lost 2 bases, and 7 bases had no gene match. This CDR3 has 17 amino acids. From germline, CDR1 is MRHNA and CDR2 SNTAGT. CDR3 nucleotide sequence: TGTGCCAGCAGTGACCAATCTAGCGGGAGCCTCACAGATACGCAGTATTTT. Its translation is CASSDQSSGSLTDTQYF.

The chain has TRBV7-2 and TRBJ2-6, with 7 bases identical to TRBD1. Germline V CDR1 and CDR2: SGHTA, FQGNSA. V shed 0 bases and J 6 bases; nucleotides not matched to a gene: 5. The CDR3 covers 16 residues. CDR3 residues: CASSLARGRAANVLTF. The CDR3 coding sequence is TGTGCCAGCAGCTTAGCGAGGGGGCGCGCGGCCAACGTCCTGACTTTC.

This rearrangement joins TRBV5-6 to TRBJ2-7; perhaps TRBD2 as D (6 bases). Germline V gene data show CDR1 as SGHDT and CDR2 as YYEEEE. CDR3 size: 14 residues. V lost 0 bases and J lost 1, with 8 bases in between. In DNA, the CDR3 is TGTGCCAGCAGCTTGGTCGGGAGATCCTACGAGCAGTACTTC. It codes for CASSLVGRSYEQYF.

This sequence joins TRBV7-9 and TRBJ1-4, with D perhaps matching TRBD1 (6 bases). CDR1 is SEHNR and CDR2 is FQNEAQ in the germline V gene (reference sequence). V dropped 5 bases and J dropped 6 bases, with 19 bases sitting between them. The CDR3 loop spans 16 amino acids. The CDR3 sequence is CASSALGTPGDEKLFF. The CDR3 DNA follows: TGTGCCAGCAGCGCTCTCGGGACCCCAGGGGATGAAAAACTGTTTTTT.

The chain has TRBV28 and TRBJ1-5; unclear D gene. Germline V gene sequence: CDR1 MDHEN, CDR2 SYDVKM. CDR3 size: 15 residues. V was cut by 7 bases and J by 6 bases, with 19 bases left in between. CDR3 in DNA: TGTGCCAGCACCCTGGGAGGGAGCTTTCTTCAGCCCCAGCATTTT. It translates to CASTLGGSFLQPQHF.

This chain uses TRBV5-6 with TRBJ2-1, with 10 bases matching TRBD2. CDR1 and CDR2 (germline): SGHDT, YYEEEE. V lost 2 bases to trimming and J lost 3 bases; unmatched junction nucleotides: 14. This CDR3 has 19 amino acids. This CDR3 is CASSLLLAGVSGDYNEQFF. The CDR3 DNA is TGTGCCAGCAGCTTACTCCTAGCGGGAGTATCCGGCGACTACAATGAGCAGTTCTTC.